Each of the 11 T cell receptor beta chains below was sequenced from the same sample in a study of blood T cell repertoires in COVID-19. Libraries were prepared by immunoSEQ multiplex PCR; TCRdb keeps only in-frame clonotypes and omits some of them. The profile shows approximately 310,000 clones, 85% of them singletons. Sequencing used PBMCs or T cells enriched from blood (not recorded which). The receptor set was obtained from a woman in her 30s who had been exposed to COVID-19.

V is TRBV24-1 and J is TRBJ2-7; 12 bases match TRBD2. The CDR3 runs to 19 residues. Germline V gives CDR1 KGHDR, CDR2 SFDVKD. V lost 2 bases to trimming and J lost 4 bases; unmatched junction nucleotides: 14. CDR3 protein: CATSDSTSGGPQGFYEQYF. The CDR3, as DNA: TGTGCCACCAGTGATTCCACTAGCGGGGGGCCCCAAGGTTTTTACGAGCAGTACTTC.

CDR3 sequence: CATSRGQINSPLHF. For the CDR3, the DNA is TGTGCCACCAGCAGAGGACAGATTAATTCACCCCTCCACTTT. The rearrangement joins TRBV15 to TRBJ1-6; D possibly corresponds to TRBD1 (5 bases). The CDR3 consists of 14 residues. The germline V gene encodes CDR1 LNHNV and CDR2 YYDKDF (reference sequence). Trimming took 1 base from V and 6 from J, leaving 7 bases between them.

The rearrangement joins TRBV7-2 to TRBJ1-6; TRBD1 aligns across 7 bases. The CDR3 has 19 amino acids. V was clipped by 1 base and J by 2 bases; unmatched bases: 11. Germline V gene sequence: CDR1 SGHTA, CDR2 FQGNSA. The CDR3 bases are TGTGCCAGCAGCTTAGGGGGGCCGGGACAGTCAACCTATAATTCACCCCTCCACTTT. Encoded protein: CASSLGGPGQSTYNSPLHF. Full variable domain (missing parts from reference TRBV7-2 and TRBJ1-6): GAGVSQSPSNKVTEKGKDVELRCDPISGHTALYWYRQSLGQGLEFLIYFQGNSAPDKSGLPSDRFSAERTGGSVSTLTIQRTQQEDSAVYLCASSLGGPGQSTYNSPLHFGNGTRLTVT.

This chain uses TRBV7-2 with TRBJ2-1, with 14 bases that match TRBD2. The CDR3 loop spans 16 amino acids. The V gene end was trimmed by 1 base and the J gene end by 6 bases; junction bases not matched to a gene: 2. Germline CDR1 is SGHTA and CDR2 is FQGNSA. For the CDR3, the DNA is TGTGCCAGCAGCTTAGTCGGGACTAGCGGGAGCAATGAGCAGTTCTTC. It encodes CASSLVGTSGSNEQFF.

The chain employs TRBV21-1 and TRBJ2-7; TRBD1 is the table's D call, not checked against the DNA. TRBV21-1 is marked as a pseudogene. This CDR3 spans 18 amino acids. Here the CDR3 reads CASSIREVSQRSPYEQYF. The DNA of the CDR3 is TGTGCCAGCAGTATCAGGGAAGTAAGCCAAAGGTCCCCCTACGAGCAGTACTTC.

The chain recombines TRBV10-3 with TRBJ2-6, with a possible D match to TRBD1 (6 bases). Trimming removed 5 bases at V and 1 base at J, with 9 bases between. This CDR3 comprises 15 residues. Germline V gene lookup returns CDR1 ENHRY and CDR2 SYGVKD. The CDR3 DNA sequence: TGTGCCATCAGTACTACAGGGTCTGGGGCCAACGTCCTGACTTTC. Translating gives CAISTTGSGANVLTF.

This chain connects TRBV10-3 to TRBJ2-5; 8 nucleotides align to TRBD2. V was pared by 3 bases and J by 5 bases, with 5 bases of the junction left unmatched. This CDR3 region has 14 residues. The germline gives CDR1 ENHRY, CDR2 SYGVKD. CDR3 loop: CAISDGGAVETQYF. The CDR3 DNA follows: TGTGCCATCAGTGACGGGGGGGCGGTGGAGACCCAGTACTTC.

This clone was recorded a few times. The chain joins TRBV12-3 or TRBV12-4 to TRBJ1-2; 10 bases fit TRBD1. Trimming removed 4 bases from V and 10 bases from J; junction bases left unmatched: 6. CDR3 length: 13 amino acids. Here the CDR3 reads CASSSDRGAHYTF. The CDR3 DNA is TGTGCCAGCAGTTCGGACAGGGGGGCTCACTACACCTTC.

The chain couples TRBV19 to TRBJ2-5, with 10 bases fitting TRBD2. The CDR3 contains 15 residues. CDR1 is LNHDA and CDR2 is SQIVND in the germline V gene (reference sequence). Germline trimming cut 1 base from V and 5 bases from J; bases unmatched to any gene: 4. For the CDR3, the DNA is TGTGCCAGTAGTATAGGCACTAGCGGGATGGAGACCCAGTACTTC. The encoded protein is CASSIGTSGMETQYF.

CDR3 region: CAVGLAGKETQYF. In DNA, the CDR3 is TGTGCCGTCGGACTAGCGGGGAAGGAGACCCAGTACTTC. The gene calls are TRBV10-3 and TRBJ2-5, with 12 bases that match TRBD2. The CDR3 has 13 amino acids. The trim removed 11 bases at V and 5 bases at J, leaving 6 bases unmatched. In germline, CDR1 is ENHRY, CDR2 SYGVKD.

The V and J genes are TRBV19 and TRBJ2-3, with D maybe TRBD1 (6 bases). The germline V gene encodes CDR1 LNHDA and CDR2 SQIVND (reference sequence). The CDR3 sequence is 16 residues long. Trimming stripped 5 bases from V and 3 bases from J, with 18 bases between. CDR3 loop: CASSAPGARGTDTQYF. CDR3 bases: TGTGCCAGTAGTGCCCCAGGGGCGAGAGGGACAGATACGCAGTATTTT.